Presented here are 27 T cell receptor beta chains from one specimen sequenced in a study of OX40 agonist ivuxolimab in advanced cancers. Assay: immunoSEQ multiplex PCR; the TCRdb copy retains only in-frame clones and omits some. The sample records 35,000 to 45,000 clones, about 90% being singletons. Source: CD4+ or CD8+ T cells sorted from blood, taken in a trial of the OX40 agonist ivuxolimab. The receptors come from an adult with an advanced solid tumor such as melanoma, head and neck, liver or kidney cancer.

J is TRBJ1-5 and V is TRBV5-6; no reliable D call. This CDR3 is 14 amino acids long. The V gene lost 0 bases and the J gene lost 6 bases, with 10 bases spanning the gap. Germline CDR1 is SGHDT and CDR2 is YYEEEE. The CDR3 sequence is CASSLGDSGQPQHF. The DNA of the CDR3 is TGTGCCAGCAGCTTGGGGGATTCAGGTCAGCCCCAGCATTTT.

The genes are TRBV4-1 and TRBJ1-5; possibly TRBD1 for D (6 bases). Trimming pared 0 bases from V and 0 bases from J, leaving 12 bases between. The CDR3 loop spans 17 amino acids. From germline, CDR1 is MGHRA and CDR2 YSYEKL. CDR3 loop: CASSQDTGPYSNQPQHF. CDR3 sequence (DNA): TGCGCCAGCAGCCAAGATACAGGGCCCTATAGCAATCAGCCCCAGCATTTT.

The V call is TRBV27, the J call TRBJ1-1, with 7 bases aligning to TRBD1. This CDR3 is built from 14 residues. V trimming: 6 bases; J trimming: 7 bases; junction bases outside the gene matches: 11. Germline loops: CDR1 MNHEY, CDR2 SMNVEV (reference sequence). This CDR3 reads CASRLLQGIDEAFF. The CDR3 DNA follows: TGTGCCAGCAGGCTATTACAGGGGATCGATGAAGCTTTCTTT.

This sequence joins TRBV19 and TRBJ1-1, with D possibly matching TRBD1 (5 bases). Trimming stripped 2 bases from V and 4 bases from J, with 8 bases between. Germline CDR1 is LNHDA and CDR2 is SQIVND (reference sequence). The CDR3 sequence is 13 residues long. In DNA, the CDR3 is TGTGCCAGTAGTATAAGTAGGGGCACTGAAGCTTTCTTT. It yields the protein CASSISRGTEAFF.

The rearrangement joins TRBV27 to TRBJ2-7; 10 bases are shared with TRBD1. The CDR3 totals 15 residues. The V gene end was trimmed by 6 bases and the J gene end by 3 bases; junction bases not matched to a gene: 8. Germline V gives CDR1 MNHEY, CDR2 SMNVEV (reference sequence). The CDR3 coding sequence is TGTGCCAGCAGAAGAAAAGGGGACAGGGGCTACGAGCAGTACTTC. Translated, it gives CASRRKGDRGYEQYF.

The CDR3, as DNA: TGTGCCAGCAGCCGGTTTGCGGGGTCCTCCTACGAGCAGTACTTC. Amino acids: CASSRFAGSSYEQYF. This sequence joins TRBV11-2 and TRBJ2-7; D is perhaps TRBD2 (6 bases). Germline V gene lookup returns CDR1 SGHAT and CDR2 FQNNGV. Trimming pared 5 bases from V and 0 bases from J, leaving 14 bases between. This CDR3 is 15 amino acids long.

This clone appeared a few times. The chain uses TRBV5-6 and TRBJ1-6, with D tentatively TRBD1 (5 bases). V lost 0 bases and J 9 bases, leaving 10 bases between the germline ends. The CDR3 totals 14 residues. Germline V gene data show CDR1 as SGHDT and CDR2 as YYEEEE. CDR3 in amino acids: CASSLVQGRSPLHF. In DNA form, the CDR3 reads TGTGCCAGCAGCTTGGTCCAGGGCCGTTCACCCCTCCACTTT.

The chain couples TRBV19 to TRBJ1-2; 10 nucleotides line up with TRBD1. The CDR3 has 15 amino acids. Germline V gene data show CDR1 as LNHDA and CDR2 as SQIVND (reference sequence). The V segment lost 10 bases and the J segment 3 bases; nucleotides outside the gene matches: 11. The CDR3 protein is CATKERQGAYYGYTF. The CDR3 DNA reads TGTGCCACTAAGGAACGACAGGGGGCCTACTATGGCTACACCTTC.

The rearrangement uses TRBV27 and TRBJ2-3; D not resolved. The CDR3 runs 14 residues. Trimming cost V 2 bases and J 0 bases, with 6 bases left between them. The germline V gene has CDR1 MNHEY and CDR2 SMNVEV (reference sequence). The CDR3 loop is CASSLGDSTDTQYF. CDR3 DNA sequence: TGTGCCAGCAGTTTAGGAGACAGCACAGATACGCAGTATTTT.

This clone was found a few times. This rearrangement joins TRBV27 to TRBJ1-6; 9 positions agree with TRBD1. CDR1 and CDR2 (germline): MNHEY, SMNVEV (reference sequence). The CDR3 covers 13 residues. J was trimmed by 9 bases and V by 4 bases; bases with no gene match: 1. CDR3 in DNA: TGTGCCAGCAGTTGGGACAGGGCTTCACCCCTCCACTTT. Protein: CASSWDRASPLHF.

The gene calls are TRBV12-5 and TRBJ1-4; D is unclear. With 5 bases removed from V and 0 bases from J, the gap between germline ends came to 1 base. CDR1 LGHNT and CDR2 FRNRAP come from the germline V gene. CDR3 size: 12 residues. CDR3 amino acids: CASGPTNEKLFF. The CDR3 region has the DNA TGTGCTAGTGGTCCAACTAATGAAAAACTGTTTTTT.

The V gene is TRBV7-6, the J gene TRBJ2-5; D is possibly TRBD1 (7 bases). Germline V gene sequence: CDR1 SGHVS, CDR2 FNYEAQ. Deletions cut 5 bases from V and 5 bases from J, with 12 bases between. CDR3 length equals 13 residues. CDR3 residues: CASSGGGAETQYF. In nucleotides, the CDR3 is TGTGCCAGCAGCGGAGGGGGCGCCGAGACCCAGTACTTC.

This chain links TRBV19 with TRBJ1-3; possibly TRBD1 for D (6 bases). V was clipped by 3 bases and J by 8 bases, with 17 bases between them. The CDR3 is 15 amino acids. The germline gives CDR1 LNHDA, CDR2 SQIVND (reference sequence). The CDR3 region is CASSIGGTSFDTIYF. CDR3 DNA: TGTGCCAGTAGTATCGGCGGGACAAGTTTTGACACCATATATTTT.

The chain's CDR3 is CASSIRDGPYEQYF. Written as DNA, the CDR3 is TGCGCCAGCAGCATAAGGGACGGCCCCTACGAGCAGTACTTC. The gene calls are TRBV4-1 and TRBJ2-7; D is tentatively TRBD1 or TRBD2 (5 bases each). Trimming shortened V by 5 bases and J by 2 bases, and 13 bases separated the two germline ends. The CDR3 is 14 amino acids. Germline values: CDR1 MGHRA, CDR2 YSYEKL.

This clone was recorded only once. The chain recombines TRBV7-9 with TRBJ2-1; D perhaps matches TRBD1 (6 bases). Germline values: CDR1 SEHNR, CDR2 FQNEAQ (reference sequence). This CDR3 spans 15 amino acids. Trimming took off 5 bases at V and 1 base at J, with 12 bases between the two ends. This chain's CDR3 is CASSLGQTSYNEQFF. The CDR3 bases are TGTGCCAGCAGCCTAGGACAGACATCCTACAATGAGCAGTTCTTC.

The chain carries TRBV10-1 and TRBJ1-1; D gene ambiguous. Between the trimmed V and J ends, which lost 5 bases and 4 bases, there was a span of 14 bases. This CDR3 contains 14 residues. Looked up from germline, CDR1 is WNHNN and CDR2 is SYGVQD (reference sequence). CDR3 bases: TGCGCCAGCAGTCCGAGGGAGGGTACCACTGAAGCTTTCTTT. Its translation: CASSPREGTTEAFF.

This chain uses TRBV19 with TRBJ1-1; D remains unclear. Germline lookup yields CDR1 LNHDA and CDR2 SQIVND (reference sequence). There are 17 residues in the CDR3. V lost 5 bases, J lost 1 base, and 20 bases lay in between. The CDR3 spells CASSSLTATFGNTEAFF. The CDR3 region has the DNA TGTGCCAGTAGTTCCCTGACGGCTACCTTTGGGAACACTGAAGCTTTCTTT.

This chain uses TRBV5-8 with TRBJ1-5, with D unresolved. V shed 4 bases and J shed 3 bases, with 11 bases lying between them. The germline V gene has CDR1 SGHTS and CDR2 YDEGEE. The CDR3 consists of 14 residues. The CDR3 DNA reads as TGTGCCAGCAGCCCCATGAGGGCCAATCAGCCCCAGCATTTT. This translates into CASSPMRANQPQHF.

The DNA for the CDR3 is TGTGCCAGCAGCCGGGGACAGGGTGAAGAGACCCAGTACTTC. This gives the protein CASSRGQGEETQYF. The chain joins TRBV5-5 to TRBJ2-5, with TRBD1 matching over 9 bases. The junction had 4 bases not matched to a gene; V was cut back by 4 bases and J by 3 bases. The CDR3 is 14 amino acids. Looked up from germline, CDR1 is SGHKS and CDR2 is YYEKEE (reference sequence).

This chain connects TRBV7-3 to TRBJ2-3; D may be TRBD2 (7 bases). V shed 1 base and J shed 0 bases, with 17 bases lying between them. The CDR3 spans 18 residues. The germline CDR1 and CDR2 sequences are SGHTA and FQGTGA. CDR3 sequence reads: CASSLSGGGLSSTDTQYF. The DNA for the CDR3 is TGTGCCAGCAGCTTAAGCGGCGGGGGCCTTTCTAGCACAGATACGCAGTATTTT. Full variable domain (missing parts from reference TRBV7-3 and TRBJ2-3): GAGVSQTPSNKVTEKGKYVELRCDPISGHTALYWYRQSLGQGPEFLIYFQGTGAADDSGLPNDRFFAVRPEGSVSTLKIQRTERGDSAVYLCASSLSGGGLSSTDTQYFGPGTRLTVL.

The chain combines TRBV5-4 with TRBJ2-2; D is unresolved. The V and J ends lost 1 base and 5 bases respectively, with 3 bases between them. From germline, CDR1 is SGHNT and CDR2 YYREEE (reference sequence). This CDR3 comprises 12 residues. The CDR3 sequence: CASSLLTGELFF. For the CDR3, the DNA is TGTGCCAGCAGCTTGCTGACCGGGGAGCTGTTTTTT.

The J gene is TRBJ2-7, the V gene TRBV6-5; D gene unclear. Trimming left V 0 bases short and J 7 bases short, with 10 bases between. The V gene's germline CDR1 is MNHEY and CDR2 SVGAGI. There are 13 residues in the CDR3. The CDR3 DNA follows: TGTGCCAGCAGTTACTCGCCGATGGGGGAGCAGTACTTC. Its protein product is CASSYSPMGEQYF.

This chain joins TRBV19 and TRBJ1-5; tentative D call: TRBD1 (6 bases). There are 14 residues in the CDR3. Germline assignment: CDR1 LNHDA and CDR2 SQIVND (reference sequence). V lost 5 bases and J lost 5, with 13 bases in between. This chain's CDR3 is CASSLHQGYQPQHF. The CDR3 DNA follows: TGTGCCAGTAGTCTACACCAGGGGTATCAGCCCCAGCATTTT.

V usage is TRBV7-8 and J usage is TRBJ2-2; the match to TRBD2 covers 12 bases. V dropped 1 base and J dropped 6; count of bases not matched to a gene: 3. The CDR3 length is 16 residues. From germline, CDR1 is SGHVS and CDR2 FQNEAQ. The CDR3 reads CASSLEASGGAGELFF. The CDR3 nucleotides read TGTGCCAGCAGCTTAGAGGCTAGCGGGGGGGCCGGGGAGCTGTTTTTT.

The rearrangement joins TRBV6-4 to TRBJ1-1; 11 bases fit TRBD1. Germline V gene lookup returns CDR1 MRHNA and CDR2 SNTAGT. The trim removed 3 bases at V and 4 bases at J, leaving 1 base unmatched. The CDR3 spans 14 residues. The CDR3 nucleotides read TGTGCCAGCAGTGAAGGGACAGGGGGCACTGAAGCTTTCTTT. Protein: CASSEGTGGTEAFF.

The chain employs TRBV5-1 and TRBJ2-1; D uncertain. Germline CDR1 SGHRS, CDR2 YFSETQ. The CDR3 has 13 residues. V shed 0 bases and J shed 2 bases, with 3 bases lying between them. The CDR3 DNA reads TGCGCCAGCAGCTTGGACACCTACAATGAGCAGTTCTTC. This encodes CASSLDTYNEQFF.

The chain couples TRBV7-9 to TRBJ2-7; a weak D match, TRBD1 (5 bases). The CDR3 sequence is 15 residues long. V was pared by 5 bases and J by 1 base, with 15 bases between. The germline V gene encodes CDR1 SEHNR and CDR2 FQNEAQ (reference sequence). The CDR3 region is CASSQGQGESYEQYF. CDR3 in DNA: TGTGCCAGCAGCCAAGGGCAGGGCGAATCCTACGAGCAGTACTTC. Filled out from reference TRBV7-9 and TRBJ2-7, the complete variable domain reads DTGVSQNPRHKITKRGQNVTFRCDPISEHNRLYWYRQTLGQGPEFLTYFQNEAQLEKSRLLSDRFSAERPKGSFSTLEIQRTEQGDSAMYLCASSQGQGESYEQYFGPGTRLTVT.